One and the same sample provided the 19 T cell receptor beta chains below, sequenced in a study of T cells in Graves' hyperthyroidism and ophthalmopathy (dated by TCRdb to about 2019). The method behind the library was multiplex PCR. Instrument on record: Illumina HiSeq 2000. TCR beta CDR3 regions were amplified from RNA transcripts. The TCR CDR3 was subjected to a first round of RT-PCR using the HTBI primer set and the Qiagen OneStep RT-PCR kit. TCRdb's own reprocessing of the public reads used fastp at Q25 and MiXCR and kept productive beta chains. Identical CDR3 protein sequences are pooled into one entry, listed with their most common genes and DNA. The sample has hundreds of thousands of distinct CDR3 sequences on record, less than 20% of them singletons. The ten largest clones capture 47% of the sample. Specimen: blood. The receptors shown here come from a middle-aged man with Graves' ophthalmopathy.

This clonotype was recorded many times. The rearrangement uses TRBV20-1 and TRBJ2-7, with TRBD2 matching over 11 bases. The germline gives CDR1 DFQATT, CDR2 SNEGSKA (reference sequence). The CDR3 is 13 residues long. V lost 3 bases and J lost 6; bases outside the gene matches: 4. CDR3 amino acids: CSARSSGRTEQYF. CDR3 DNA: TGCAGTGCTAGGTCTAGCGGGAGGACCGAGCAGTACTTC.

This sequence joins TRBV3-1 and TRBJ1-5; 10 bases fit TRBD1. The CDR3 sequence is 13 residues long. Germline values: CDR1 LGHDT, CDR2 YNNKEL (reference sequence). Losses at the gene ends were 4 bases for V and 9 bases for J; bases not matched to a gene: 3. The CDR3 coding sequence is TGTGCCAGCAGCCGGGACAGGGGCCGGCCCCAGCATTTT. Residues: CASSRDRGRPQHF. Based on the CDR3 plus reference TRBV3-1 and TRBJ1-5, the full variable domain is DTAVSQTPKYLVTQMGNDKSIKCEQNLGHDTMYWYKQDSKKFLKIMFSYNNKELIINETVPNRFSPKSPDKAHLNLHINSLELGDSAVYFCASSRDRGRPQHFGDGTRLSIL.

This clonotype occurred a few times. This chain connects TRBV19 to TRBJ2-2; tentatively, D is TRBD2 (5 bases). The CDR3 spans 14 residues. V was shortened by 5 bases and J by 2 bases, with 9 bases between the two germline ends. Per the germline V gene, CDR1 is LNHDA and CDR2 is SQIVND (reference sequence). CDR3 coding DNA: TGTGCCAGTAGTTCTTGGACTAACACCGGGGAGCTGTTTTTT. This translates into CASSSWTNTGELFF.

This clonotype was seen ten or more times. The chain recombines TRBV28 with TRBJ1-1; D is undetermined. V lost 6 bases, J lost 0 bases, and 17 bases lay in between. This CDR3 contains 16 residues. Germline V CDR1 and CDR2: MDHEN, SYDVKM. The CDR3: CASSLGPGLLNTEAFF. CDR3 in DNA: TGTGCCAGCAGCTTAGGCCCCGGACTCTTGAACACTGAAGCTTTCTTT.

This clonotype was detected only a few times. The rearrangement uses TRBV6-1 and TRBJ1-2; tentative D call: TRBD1 (5 bases). The germline gives CDR1 MNHNS, CDR2 SASEGT. V gave up 10 bases and J gave up 1 base, with 16 bases separating them. The CDR3 loop spans 14 amino acids. The CDR3 here is CATRRGSNNYGYTF. The CDR3 DNA sequence: TGTGCCACCCGCCGGGGCAGTAATAACTATGGCTACACCTTC.

V gene TRBV25-1 combines with J gene TRBJ2-2; TRBD2 agrees at 8 bases. From germline, CDR1 is MGHDK and CDR2 SYGVNS. J lost 1 base, V lost 3 bases, and 1 base had no gene match. The CDR3 length is 15 residues. The CDR3 DNA reads as TGTGCCAGCAGTGACAGCGGGGGGAACACCGGGGAGCTGTTTTTT. Translated: CASSDSGGNTGELFF.

This chain uses TRBV20-1 with TRBJ1-3; D unresolved. In germline, CDR1 is DFQATT, CDR2 SNEGSKA (reference sequence). This CDR3 comprises 16 residues. V dropped 0 bases and J dropped 0 bases, with 12 bases sitting between them. The CDR3 DNA reads as TGCAGTGCTAGAGATCCTGCCGGTCCCTCTGGAAACACCATATATTTT. Amino acid sequence: CSARDPAGPSGNTIYF.

The rearrangement links TRBV4-2 to TRBJ2-1, with 8 bases matching TRBD1. The CDR3 runs to 16 residues. V gave up 4 bases and J gave up 2 bases; unmatched junction bases: 7. Looked up from germline, CDR1 is LGHNA and CDR2 is YNFKEQ. Written as DNA, the CDR3 is TGTGCCAGCAGCCCGGCAGGGGGCGGGGCCTACAATGAGCAGTTCTTC. Translated: CASSPAGGGAYNEQFF.

This clonotype was observed a few times. The chain combines TRBV20-1 with TRBJ1-4; no clear D. Trimming removed 4 bases from V and 7 bases from J, with 7 bases in between. CDR3 length: 11 amino acids. Germline values: CDR1 DFQATT, CDR2 SNEGSKA (reference sequence). The CDR3 spells CSATPVEKLFF. The CDR3, as DNA: TGCAGTGCTACCCCTGTTGAAAAACTGTTTTTT.

Comments on this clonotype: The junction and the germline gene differ at one end; a read error may be behind it. V and J are TRBV7-9 and TRBJ1-1; the D gene is possibly TRBD1 (6 bases). This CDR3 has 14 amino acids. In germline, CDR1 is SEHNR, CDR2 FQNEAQ (reference sequence). The CDR3 DNA sequence: TGTGCCAGCAGTTGGACAGCAATGAACACTGAAGCTCTCTTT. Translation gives CASSWTAMNTEALF.

This clonotype was recorded many times. The gene calls are TRBV15 and TRBJ2-7; D perhaps matches TRBD1 (5 bases). V lost 5 bases and J lost 3, with 14 bases in between. From germline, CDR1 is LNHNV and CDR2 YYDKDF (reference sequence). CDR3 length: 14 amino acids. For the CDR3, the DNA is TGTGCCACCAGCTCGACGACAGACGGCTACGAGCAGTACTTC. Protein product: CATSSTTDGYEQYF.

This clonotype appeared many times. The chain recombines TRBV7-9 with TRBJ2-7; 7 nucleotides align to TRBD1. CDR1 and CDR2 from the germline V gene are SEHNR and FQNEAQ (reference sequence). Trimming removed 3 bases from V and 0 bases from J; junction bases left unmatched: 8. This CDR3 comprises 16 residues. CDR3 loop: CASSLLGQLNSYEQYF. In DNA form, the CDR3 reads TGTGCCAGCAGCTTGTTGGGACAGCTAAACTCCTACGAGCAGTACTTC.

This clonotype was observed at least ten times. The CDR3 region is CASSLYSQETQYF. The CDR3 bases are TGTGCCAGCAGCTTATATTCCCAAGAGACCCAGTACTTC. The chain carries TRBV11-2 and TRBJ2-5; D remains unclear. The germline V and J ends were trimmed by 2 bases and 1 base, with 5 bases remaining between them. CDR1 is SGHAT, CDR2 FQNNGV, per germline. The CDR3 consists of 13 residues. Full variable domain (remainder filled in from reference TRBV11-2 and TRBJ2-5): EAGVAQSPRYKIIEKRQSVAFWCNPISGHATLYWYQQILGQGPKLLIQFQNNGVVDDSQLPKDRFSAERLKGVDSTLKIQPAKLEDSAVYLCASSLYSQETQYFGPGTRLLVL.

Ten or more counts support this clonotype. This chain uses TRBV7-3 with TRBJ2-2, with 10 bases lining up with TRBD1. The length of the CDR3 is 14 residues. J was trimmed by 6 bases and V by 6 bases; bases with no gene match: 4. Germline CDR1 is SGHTA and CDR2 is FQGTGA. CDR3 sequence: CASRRDRGAGELFF. The CDR3, as DNA: TGTGCCAGCAGGCGGGACAGGGGAGCCGGGGAGCTGTTTTTT.

The CDR3 coding sequence is TGTGCCATCAGTGCAACTTTAACAGGGGGCGTCGGGGCTTTCTTT. Translated: CAISATLTGGVGAFF. The chain employs TRBV10-3 and TRBJ1-1; the match to TRBD1 covers 9 bases. The CDR3 loop spans 15 amino acids. Unmatched junction bases numbered 14, after V lost 4 bases and J lost 11 bases. The germline V gene has CDR1 ENHRY and CDR2 SYGVKD.

This clonotype was detected many times. V gene TRBV5-1 combines with J gene TRBJ1-6, with a possible D match to TRBD1 (6 bases). CDR1 is SGHRS and CDR2 is YFSETQ in the germline V gene. There are 15 residues in the CDR3. Trimming stripped 0 bases from V and 8 bases from J, with 12 bases between. The CDR3 loop reads CASSLDRVGDSPLHF. The CDR3 DNA is TGCGCCAGCAGCTTGGACAGGGTTGGGGATTCACCCCTCCACTTT.

This clonotype was found a few times. The chain couples TRBV15 to TRBJ2-7; D is tentatively TRBD1 or TRBD2 (6 bases each). Trimming stripped 3 bases from V and 6 bases from J, with 15 bases between. Germline CDR1 is LNHNV and CDR2 is YYDKDF (reference sequence). This CDR3 has 14 amino acids. The CDR3 DNA follows: TGTGCCACCAGCAGGGGGGGCCAAGGGTCCGAGCAGTACTTC. It specifies CATSRGGQGSEQYF.

This clonotype showed up many times. The rearrangement uses TRBV11-1 and TRBJ2-1; tentative D call: TRBD2 (6 bases). From germline, CDR1 is SGHAT and CDR2 FQDESV (reference sequence). The CDR3 has 13 amino acids. V was trimmed by 4 bases and J by 9 bases, leaving 13 bases between them. The CDR3 loop is CASSSWSGSEQFF. DNA for the CDR3: TGTGCCAGCAGCTCCTGGTCCGGGAGTGAGCAGTTCTTC.

This clonotype was counted at least ten times. The gene calls are TRBV11-2 and TRBJ1-2; TRBD1 matches at 7 bases. The germline gives CDR1 SGHAT, CDR2 FQNNGV. CDR3 size: 14 residues. Trimming at V came to 1 base and at J to 4 bases, leaving 3 bases not matched to a gene. The CDR3 sequence is CASSLGGQVYGYTF. DNA for the CDR3: TGTGCCAGCAGCTTAGGAGGACAGGTCTATGGCTACACCTTC.